Each of the 5 T cell receptor beta chains below was sequenced from the same sample in a study of T cell responses to AZD1222 COVID-19 vaccine. Clones were sequenced by immunoSEQ multiplex PCR, and TCRdb holds only the in-frame ones, with some missing. The sample has around 120,000 clones, 80% to 95% seen once. Here the sequenced sample was peripheral blood, taken on day 0 of AZD1222 vaccination. The origin of the receptors is an adult in good health.

This clone has at least ten counts. One end of the junction does not line up with germline, which may come from a read error. The chain employs TRBV5-1 and TRBJ2-7; D is ambiguous. The germline V gene encodes CDR1 SGHRS and CDR2 YFSETQ. This CDR3 has 15 amino acids. The DNA of the CDR3 is TGCGCCAGCAGTTTGGACGGAAGAGCAGAGTTCGAGCAGTACTTC. It is translated as CASSLDGRAEFEQYF.

This chain links TRBV6-2 or TRBV6-3 with TRBJ1-5; a possible D gene is TRBD1 (6 bases). V lost 5 bases and J 4 bases, leaving 21 bases between the germline ends. The CDR3 covers 17 residues. CDR1 and CDR2 from the germline V gene are MNHEY and SVGEGT. CDR3 coding DNA: TGTGCCAGCAGTACCAAGACAGGACAATTAGGGAATCAGCCCCAGCATTTT. This sequence encodes CASSTKTGQLGNQPQHF.

The V and J genes are TRBV18 and TRBJ2-2; weak D call: TRBD2 (5 bases). This CDR3 has 16 amino acids. Germline CDR1 and CDR2: KGHSH and LQKENI. Trimming took off 1 base at V and 5 bases at J, with 14 bases between the two ends. The CDR3 is CASSPLGDERTGELFF. In DNA, the CDR3 is TGTGCCAGCTCACCACTGGGTGACGAGCGGACCGGGGAGCTGTTTTTT.

V gene TRBV3-1 (or the pseudogene TRBV3-2) combines with J gene TRBJ1-1; 9 bases match TRBD1. This CDR3 has 12 residues. The V and J ends lost 0 bases and 11 bases, in that order; junction bases with no gene match: 1. The germline gives CDR1 LGHDT, CDR2 YNNKEL (reference sequence). This CDR3 is CASSQEGQGAFF. CDR3 in DNA: TGTGCCAGCAGCCAAGAAGGACAGGGGGCTTTCTTT.

The chain is built from TRBV28 and TRBJ2-7, with D possibly TRBD1 on 5 matching bases. Between the trimmed V and J ends, which lost 4 bases and 3 bases, there was a span of 7 bases. Germline CDR1 MDHEN, CDR2 SYDVKM. CDR3 size: 12 residues. CDR3 sequence (DNA): TGTGCCAGCAGTTCAGGGATCTACGAGCAGTACTTC. Protein: CASSSGIYEQYF.